This entry lists 20 T cell receptor beta chains sequenced from one sample in a study of T cells expressing NK-cell markers. From the 5' RACE reads, TCRdb lists one entry per CDR3 protein and no DNA. This table holds approximately 150,000 distinct CDR3 sequences. The specimen sequenced was blood T cells: a sorted CD56 or NKG2C T cell subset, CD4+ or CD8+ T cells, or bulk PBMC T cells (not recorded which). The receptors here all came from a man between 18 and 35 years old in good health.

The chain has TRBV6-5 and TRBJ2-5; the D call from TCRdb, TRBD2, cannot be confirmed without DNA. This CDR3 has 15 amino acids. Germline lookup yields CDR1 MNHEY and CDR2 SVGAGI. CDR3 loop: CASTSRVRLQETQYF.

The gene calls are TRBV3-1 and TRBJ2-5. The CDR3 has 13 residues. Germline V gene lookup returns CDR1 LGHDT and CDR2 YNNKEL (reference sequence). CDR3 protein: CASSQDLPETQYF.

The chain employs TRBV21-1 and TRBJ2-7; absent DNA, TCRdb's TRBD1 call cannot be checked. TRBV21-1 is classified as a pseudogene. This CDR3 is 15 amino acids long. Here the CDR3 reads CASSLIQRERYEQYF.

The chain employs TRBV6-1 and TRBJ2-3. Germline values: CDR1 MNHNS, CDR2 SASEGT. The CDR3 is made up of 15 amino acids. CDR3 amino acids: CASSEVVYSTDTQYF.

The chain employs TRBV30 and TRBJ1-4; TCRdb returns TRBD1, unconfirmable since there is no DNA. The V gene's germline CDR1 is GTSNPN and CDR2 SVGIG (reference sequence). The CDR3 is 12 residues long. The CDR3 here is CAWSRDGEKLFF.

V usage is TRBV13 and J usage is TRBJ2-3; the TCRdb call, TRBD1, lacks DNA for checking. The CDR3 extends over 13 amino acids. Germline assignment: CDR1 PRHDT and CDR2 FYEKMQ (reference sequence). The CDR3 region is CASSDAGVDTQYF.

The genes are TRBV24-1 and TRBJ2-3; TCRdb reports TRBD2, a call that lacks DNA to check it against. Germline V gene lookup returns CDR1 KGHDR and CDR2 SFDVKD. The CDR3 loop spans 16 amino acids. The CDR3 sequence: CATSKGIAGVRDTQYF.

The rearrangement joins TRBV6-2 or TRBV6-3 to TRBJ2-1; TCRdb proposes TRBD2, but this gene call is untestable without DNA. The germline V gene has CDR1 MNHEY and CDR2 SVGEGT. This CDR3 contains 15 residues. The CDR3 region is CASSPRDLASNEQFF.

The genes are TRBV4-2 and TRBJ2-7; absent DNA, TCRdb's TRBD2 call cannot be checked. This CDR3 comprises 13 residues. Germline CDR1 is LGHNA and CDR2 is YNFKEQ. The CDR3 sequence is CASSQSGGDEQYF.

The V gene is TRBV10-3, the J gene TRBJ2-3; TCRdb selects TRBD2, and the lack of DNA leaves this call unchecked. Germline values: CDR1 ENHRY, CDR2 SYGVKD. This CDR3 spans 15 amino acids. CDR3 amino acids: CATGGRTTNTDTQYF.

The V call is TRBV20-1, the J call TRBJ2-1; TCRdb indicates TRBD2, and absent DNA this call remains unverified. CDR1 is DFQATT, CDR2 SNEGSKA, per germline (reference sequence). This CDR3 has 12 residues. CDR3 residues: CSAEGPDNEQFF.

The chain carries TRBV12-3 or TRBV12-4 and TRBJ1-3. The CDR3 runs to 14 residues. CDR3 sequence reads: CASRIQLSGNTIYF.

The chain links TRBV6-2 or TRBV6-3 to TRBJ1-2. The CDR3 spans 13 residues. From germline, CDR1 is MNHEY and CDR2 SVGEGT. The CDR3 region is CASSYSSRYGYTF.

The V call is TRBV13, the J call TRBJ1-1; as DNA is missing, the TRBD1 call by TCRdb cannot be tested. The CDR3 covers 15 residues. Germline CDR1 reads PRHDT; CDR2 reads FYEKMQ (reference sequence). The CDR3 region is CASSPMGGMQPEAFF.

J is TRBJ1-1 and V is TRBV5-1; no DNA is available, so the TRBD1 call from TCRdb remains unchecked. The germline gives CDR1 SGHRS, CDR2 YFSETQ. The CDR3 has 12 residues. CDR3 in amino acids: CASSPEGAGAFF.

The V gene is TRBV7-9, the J gene TRBJ1-5; TCRdb designates TRBD1, a call that cannot be tested without DNA. Germline V gene data show CDR1 as SEHNR and CDR2 as FQNEAQ (reference sequence). The CDR3 extends over 13 amino acids. The chain's CDR3 is CASSLDRAGPQHF. Variable domain in full (rest from reference TRBV7-9 and TRBJ1-5): DTGVSQNPRHKITKRGQNVTFRCDPISEHNRLYWYRQTLGQGPEFLTYFQNEAQLEKSRLLSDRFSAERPKGSFSTLEIQRTEQGDSAMYLCASSLDRAGPQHFGDGTRLSIL.

The CDR3: CASSSGKTGMGNTIYF. The rearrangement joins TRBV12-3 or TRBV12-4 to TRBJ1-3; TCRdb's assignment of TRBD1 cannot be checked, as there is no DNA. This CDR3 contains 16 residues.

V gene TRBV27 combines with J gene TRBJ2-3; TCRdb gives TRBD2 as the D gene, but with no DNA this cannot be confirmed. Germline V gene data show CDR1 as MNHEY and CDR2 as SMNVEV (reference sequence). The CDR3 runs 18 residues. This chain's CDR3 is CASSLGTVAGHSTDTQYF.

The gene calls are TRBV12-3 or TRBV12-4 and TRBJ1-6; with no DNA, the TCRdb D assignment of TRBD1 cannot be verified. This CDR3 has 15 residues. Here the CDR3 reads CASKGQSSYNSPLHF.

The genes are TRBV20-1 and TRBJ2-2; TCRdb designates TRBD2, a call that cannot be tested without DNA. Germline V gene lookup returns CDR1 DFQATT and CDR2 SNEGSKA (reference sequence). The CDR3 runs 14 residues. CDR3 amino acids: CSASAPRDTGELFF.